The 20 T cell receptor beta chains given below trace back to one sample, sequenced in a study of T-cell memory formation after mild COVID-19. TCRdb analysed the 5' RACE reads with MiXCR anew, one entry per CDR3 protein. The table records roughly 400,000 distinct CDR3 sequences, roughly 15% of them present only once. Sequencing used PBMCs or a T cell subset sorted from them (not recorded which). The origin of the receptors is a man between 18 and 35 years old who had mild COVID-19 (a few samples of this study predate the infection). Cell type and time point are not known.

The CDR3 loop is CASSLSGQTLQPQHF. The CDR3 DNA is TGTGCCAGCAGCTTATCGGGACAGACCCTTCAGCCCCAGCATTTT. The chain joins TRBV7-9 to TRBJ1-5, with 7 bases aligning to TRBD1. Germline CDR1 SEHNR, CDR2 FQNEAQ (reference sequence). CDR3 length equals 15 residues. The V segment lost 2 bases and the J segment 6 bases; nucleotides outside the gene matches: 7.

This clonotype was picked up a small number of times. The chain joins TRBV11-2 to TRBJ2-3; D is uncertain. The CDR3 runs to 15 residues. V was pared by 5 bases and J by 2 bases, with 14 bases between. In germline, CDR1 is SGHAT, CDR2 FQNNGV. The CDR3 is CASSRIGLITDTQYF. The CDR3 DNA reads as TGTGCCAGCAGCCGGATAGGGCTTATCACAGATACGCAGTATTTT.

In its sample, this clonotype was seen a few times. The chain links TRBV3-1 to TRBJ2-5, with TRBD2 matching 8 bases. CDR3 length: 17 residues. V lost 1 base to trimming and J lost 2 bases; unmatched junction nucleotides: 9. CDR1 is LGHDT, CDR2 YNNKEL, per germline (reference sequence). Here the CDR3 reads CASSQGIDPGGQETQYF. CDR3 bases: TGTGCCAGCAGCCAAGGGATTGACCCGGGGGGGCAAGAGACCCAGTACTTC.

This clonotype was seen only a few times. The chain couples TRBV7-9 to TRBJ2-3; the D gene is possibly TRBD1 (5 bases). CDR1 is SEHNR and CDR2 is FQNEAQ in the germline V gene (reference sequence). The germline V and J ends were trimmed by 5 bases and 6 bases, with 15 bases remaining between them. The CDR3 has 14 amino acids. CDR3 bases: TGTGCCAGCAGCCAAGGGCTAGGGGCGGATACGCAGTATTTT. This sequence encodes CASSQGLGADTQYF.

This clonotype has only a few counts. The rearrangement joins TRBV11-2 to TRBJ2-5; D not certain. The CDR3 has 13 residues. V lost 1 base to trimming and J lost 7 bases, with 10 bases between them. Germline V CDR1 and CDR2: SGHAT, FQNNGV. As DNA, the CDR3 is TGTGCCAGCAGCTTAGTCCCAGCGCGGACCCAGTACTTC. Amino acid sequence: CASSLVPARTQYF.

This clonotype was observed many times. The rearrangement uses TRBV5-1 and TRBJ2-5; 8 bases agree with TRBD1. The ends lost 4 bases at V and 2 bases at J; junction bases unmatched: 7. Germline CDR1 reads SGHRS; CDR2 reads YFSETQ. The CDR3 extends over 15 amino acids. In nucleotides, the CDR3 is TGCGCCAGCAGCGAGATCGGGACAGGACAAGAGACCCAGTACTTC. Its protein product is CASSEIGTGQETQYF.

The chain joins TRBV4-3 to TRBJ1-6; no definite D call. Germline V gene data show CDR1 as LGHNA and CDR2 as YSLEER. V lost 0 bases to trimming and J lost 2 bases, with 5 bases between them. The length of the CDR3 is 15 residues. DNA of the CDR3: TGCGCCAGCAGCCAAGATCGGGCCTATAATTCACCCCTCCACTTT. Protein product: CASSQDRAYNSPLHF.

The chain links TRBV29-1 to TRBJ2-3; no definite D call. This CDR3 region has 12 residues. The germline V gene encodes CDR1 SQVTM and CDR2 ANQGSEA. V gave up 5 bases and J gave up 3 bases, with 9 bases separating them. CDR3 amino acids: CSVLTGTDTQYF. The CDR3 nucleotides are TGCAGCGTTTTGACGGGTACAGATACGCAGTATTTT.

This clonotype was detected a few times. This chain joins TRBV9 and TRBJ2-5; D perhaps matches TRBD2 (7 bases). Germline CDR1 and CDR2: SGDLS and YYNGEE. V lost 4 bases and J lost 1, with 14 bases in between. This CDR3 spans 15 amino acids. CDR3 sequence: CASSPAGAIQETQYF. CDR3 DNA: TGTGCCAGCAGCCCCGCGGGGGCGATCCAAGAGACCCAGTACTTC.

This chain connects TRBV5-1 to TRBJ2-5, with a weak D call TRBD1 (6 bases). The germline CDR1 and CDR2 sequences are SGHRS and YFSETQ. The CDR3 runs to 15 residues. V was pared by 1 base and J by 2 bases, with 12 bases between. CDR3 nucleotide sequence: TGCGCCAGCAGCTTGTTGGGGACACGACAAGAGACCCAGTACTTC. It encodes CASSLLGTRQETQYF.

This clonotype appeared many times. The V and J genes are TRBV4-1 and TRBJ2-1, with D perhaps matching TRBD1 or TRBD2 (5 bases each). This CDR3 is 17 amino acids long. The V end lost 1 base, the J end lost 1 base, and 14 bases lay between the germline ends. The germline gives CDR1 MGHRA, CDR2 YSYEKL. In DNA form, the CDR3 reads TGCGCCAGCAGCCAAGCACCTCCTTGGGGGTCCTACAATGAGCAGTTCTTC. This sequence encodes CASSQAPPWGSYNEQFF.

This chain links TRBV4-1 with TRBJ2-2; D gene uncertain. Germline V gene data show CDR1 as MGHRA and CDR2 as YSYEKL. The V and J ends lost 2 bases and 8 bases respectively, with 9 bases between them. This CDR3 has 13 amino acids. The CDR3: CASSQSRQGELFF. Here the CDR3 DNA reads TGCGCCAGCAGCCAAAGCCGGCAGGGGGAGCTGTTTTTT.

This clonotype was seen a few times. The rearrangement links TRBV6-2 or TRBV6-3 to TRBJ2-7; TRBD1 might be the D (6 bases). The CDR3 consists of 12 residues. Germline V lookup: CDR1 MNHEY, CDR2 SVGEGT. Trimming shortened V by 6 bases and J by 5 bases, and 11 bases separated the two germline ends. CDR3 region: CASSHRDHEQYF. The CDR3 nucleotides are TGTGCCAGCAGCCACAGGGACCACGAGCAGTACTTC.

This rearrangement joins TRBV20-1 to TRBJ2-7; D remains unclear. The V end lost 4 bases, the J end lost 5 bases, and 18 bases lay between the germline ends. The CDR3 spans 14 residues. Germline lookup yields CDR1 DFQATT and CDR2 SNEGSKA (reference sequence). The CDR3 loop is CSATYGSGFDEQYF. CDR3 sequence (DNA): TGCAGTGCTACATACGGCTCCGGGTTCGACGAGCAGTACTTC.

The chain couples TRBV6-1 to TRBJ1-2; 9 positions agree with TRBD1. The germline V gene has CDR1 MNHNS and CDR2 SASEGT. The CDR3 has 16 residues. J gave up 5 bases and V 5 bases, and 12 bases lay outside the gene matches. CDR3 amino acids: CASSRQTGGAWYGYTF. The CDR3 DNA follows: TGTGCCAGCAGTCGTCAAACAGGGGGCGCTTGGTATGGCTACACCTTC.

This clonotype turned up a few times. The chain employs TRBV7-9 and TRBJ1-3; D not certain. CDR1 SEHNR and CDR2 FQNEAQ come from the germline V gene (reference sequence). Trimming shortened V by 3 bases and J by 1 base, and 4 bases separated the two germline ends. The CDR3 sequence is 13 residues long. As DNA, the CDR3 is TGTGCCAGCAGCTTCGAATCTGGAAACACCATATATTTT. Amino acid sequence: CASSFESGNTIYF.

The chain carries TRBV5-6 and TRBJ1-4, with 9 bases aligning to TRBD1. The CDR3 totals 17 residues. The V segment lost 4 bases and the J segment 0 bases; nucleotides outside the gene matches: 7. Germline V gene data show CDR1 as SGHDT and CDR2 as YYEEEE. CDR3 sequence: CASSPGQGVATNEKLFF. The CDR3 nucleotides are TGTGCCAGCAGCCCGGGACAGGGCGTTGCAACTAATGAAAAACTGTTTTTT.

J is TRBJ1-5 and V is TRBV12-3 or TRBV12-4, with D maybe TRBD1 (5 bases). V lost 7 bases and J lost 1, with 11 bases in between. CDR3 length: 14 residues. CDR3 amino acids: CASTNRTSNQPQHF. The CDR3 DNA reads TGTGCCAGCACCAATCGGACAAGCAATCAGCCCCAGCATTTT.

The chain has TRBV7-2 and TRBJ1-5; D perhaps matches TRBD1 (5 bases). In germline, CDR1 is SGHTA, CDR2 FQGNSA. V dropped 7 bases and J dropped 7 bases, with 20 bases sitting between them. The CDR3 covers 15 residues. CDR3: CASTRGGDTGQPQHF. The CDR3, as DNA: TGTGCCAGCACTCGGGGCGGAGATACAGGACAGCCCCAGCATTTT.

This clonotype has a handful of counts. The chain links TRBV4-1 to TRBJ2-1; D is unresolved. The CDR3 extends over 16 amino acids. V lost 0 bases and J 0 bases, leaving 9 bases between the germline ends. Germline CDR1 is MGHRA and CDR2 is YSYEKL. As DNA, the CDR3 is TGCGCCAGCAGCCAAGAAGTTAAGAGCTCCTACAATGAGCAGTTCTTC. Its protein product is CASSQEVKSSYNEQFF.